These T cell receptor beta chains were read from a single sample in a study of blood T cell repertoires in COVID-19. Data came from immunoSEQ multiplex PCR; TCRdb stores just in-frame clones and leaves some out. The sample has about 210,000 clones; less than 85% are singletons. Sequencing used peripheral blood. The source of these receptors is a woman aged 70 to 79 with acute or convalescent COVID-19. Each CDR3 is given without its conserved first and last residue.

TRBV19 | ASNSGLAAITDTQY
TRBV20-1 | SAPFGGEQF
TRBV5-8 | ASSPWTRYTDTQY
TRBV19 | ASSNLLGQLREQY
TRBV19 | ASSIESGASGANVLT
TRBV6-6 | ASSRTSGGLRSTDTQY
TRBV5-3 | ARSGPGATGELF
TRBV10-2 | ASSQGAGNTEAF
TRBV7-2 | ASTQGVGEQY
TRBV4-3 | ASSQKGGPTDTQY
TRBV30 | ACATGQETQY
TRBV10-2 | ASSPTGGRLDEAF
TRBV21-1 | ASSKVSGPNSRGETQY
TRBV4-1 | ASSQVPRGETQY
TRBV19 | ASTGSTRGNGELF
TRBV5-1 | ASSFEDSQAQY
TRBV24-1 | ATELTWTEGMNEQF
TRBV12-3/TRBV12-4 | ASTLGSQETQY
TRBV18 | ASSPPGRFGNEQF
TRBV5-1 | ASSAGLTDREF
TRBV10-3 | AISEGSGGASGELF
TRBV14 | ASSQFTGILEKLF
TRBV19 | ASRDSYITGELF
TRBV5-1 | ASSLWAGFTDTQY
TRBV7-3 | ASTAQTGSGANVLT
TRBV5-1 | ASSLQGINTGELF
TRBV5-1 | ASSSGGTEYNEQF
TRBV20-1 | RALTGDTQY
TRBV18 | ASSPGQGNDYGYT
TRBV5-1 | ASSKDGSSGVYEQF
TRBV3-1/TRBV3-2 | ASSHGAGSSTDTQY
TRBV5-5 | ASSLSVVRNYGYT
TRBV6-4 | ASSEDSNTEAF
TRBV4-3 | ASSQKDRGKAYEQY
TRBV27 | ASSWIQGTEAF
TRBV14 | ASSLPSRGFGNQPQH
TRBV5-1 | ASSFLAGNNEQF
TRBV2 | ASSLMTSGGQETQY
TRBV4-3 | ASSQEGLSRETQY
TRBV29-1 | SVEDSPGGKSLGYGYT
TRBV2 | ASSGGGVNNEQF
TRBV5-6 | ASSLGNGGTDTQY
TRBV30 | AWSPNRGTEAF
TRBV30 | AWSVKGGNIQY
TRBV14 | ASSQGAGGRRTQNTEAF
TRBV7-2 | ASSIGQARLYEQY
TRBV6-4 | ASREEGFTGELF
TRBV24-1 | ATSDFGPYRQGATTEAF
TRBV7-2 | ASSLGVGRGYQPQH
TRBV4-3 | ASSQEAGSRHEQF
TRBV3-1/TRBV3-2 | ASSRSGTDTQY
TRBV10-3 | AIRGTLDEQY
TRBV7-6 | ASSRTRGTDTQY
TRBV2 | ASTVGENTEAF
TRBV18 | ASSPETGQHYNEQF
TRBV5-6 | ASSFGQGRYEQY
TRBV2 | ASSVDREEGYT
TRBV5-1 | ASSLVGRTEAF
TRBV6-1 | ASCEGGRETQY
TRBV19 | ASRPSGGKETQY